This T cell receptor beta chain came from a study of metastatic and nonmetastatic thyroid tumors (dated by TCRdb to the early 2020s). In terms of the full investigation: Repertoires were compared across peripheral blood and tumor or nodule tissue samples from malignant and benign thyroid patients. The full study reports these points: TCR beta diversity was reported as significantly higher in malignant tumors than in benign nodules, in both blood and tumor samples.

The protocol used for the library was PCR. Sequencing was performed on an Illumina HiSeq 4000. The TCR beta-chain CDR3 region of each patient was profiled by high-throughput sequencing. In the original analysis: The researchers built a classifier to tell apart papillary thyroid cancer patients with distant metastasis, based on CDR3 differences among clinicopathological groups. Repertoire diversity was assessed with the Shannon index, and tumor-blood repertoire similarity with the Morisita-Horn index. Through fastp at Q25 and MiXCR, TCRdb rebuilt clones from the public reads, retaining in-frame beta chains. These V and J calls rely on TCRdb rather than the paper's analysis. Present in this sample are around 15,000 clones, 3.5% to 4.5% of which were seen just once. The ten largest make up less than 25% of the sample. The germline V gene encodes CDR1 MNHNS and CDR2 SASEGT. The CDR3 measures 11 amino acids from cysteine to phenylalanine. Of all the DNA, just the CDR3 is kept, 33 bases in frame from base 1. The germline ends are 7 bases apart after V is trimmed by 6 bases and J by 4 bases.

Before undergoing thyroid surgery, none of the patients had been given any kind of treatment. The study retrospectively analysed patient clinical samples collected from about 2012 to 2018 using T-cell receptor beta sequencing. On this clone: Its recognized antigen is unknown. It has no much larger one-base neighbor in the sample; base qualities were not kept.

The rearranged chain carries TRBV6-1 and TRBJ2-7; there is no confident call for the D gene. Sample: tumor tissue. The receptor was isolated from a female donor with papillary thyroid cancer or a benign thyroid nodule (not recorded which). Some clones in this sample may be carry-over from other donors' samples. The sequenced DNA is TGTGCCAGCAGCCCGCGGTACGAGCAGTACTTC. This yields the protein CASSPRYEQYF.